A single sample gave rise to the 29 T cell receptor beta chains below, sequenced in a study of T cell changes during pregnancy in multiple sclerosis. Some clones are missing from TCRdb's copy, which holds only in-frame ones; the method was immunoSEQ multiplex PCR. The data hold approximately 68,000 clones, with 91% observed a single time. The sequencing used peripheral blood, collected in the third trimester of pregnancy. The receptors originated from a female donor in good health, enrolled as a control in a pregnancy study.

This CDR3 is CASSFLTGVNTEAFF. The CDR3 coding sequence is TGTGCCAGCAGCTTCCTCACAGGGGTGAACACTGAAGCTTTCTTT. This rearrangement joins TRBV13 to TRBJ1-1, with 7 nucleotides matching TRBD1. The CDR3 is 15 residues long. Germline V gene data show CDR1 as PRHDT and CDR2 as FYEKMQ (reference sequence). V lost 3 bases to trimming and J lost 0 bases; unmatched junction nucleotides: 4.

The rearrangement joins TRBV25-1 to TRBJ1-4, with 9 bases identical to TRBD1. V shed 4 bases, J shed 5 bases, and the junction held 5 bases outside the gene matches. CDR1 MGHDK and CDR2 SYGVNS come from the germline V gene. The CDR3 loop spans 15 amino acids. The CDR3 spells CASSAWTGANEKLFF. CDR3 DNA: TGTGCCAGCAGTGCCTGGACAGGGGCAAATGAAAAACTGTTTTTT.

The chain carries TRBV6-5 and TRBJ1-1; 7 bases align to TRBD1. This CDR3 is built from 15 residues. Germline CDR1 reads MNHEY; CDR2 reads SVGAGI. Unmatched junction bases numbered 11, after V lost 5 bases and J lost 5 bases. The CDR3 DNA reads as TGTGCCAGCAGTCGCCCCCTACAGGGGACGACTGAAGCTTTCTTT. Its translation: CASSRPLQGTTEAFF.

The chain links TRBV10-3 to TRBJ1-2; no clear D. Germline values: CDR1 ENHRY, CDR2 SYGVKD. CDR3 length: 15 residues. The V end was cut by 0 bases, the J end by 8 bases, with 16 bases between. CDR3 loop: CAISESQMTFAGYTF. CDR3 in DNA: TGTGCCATCAGTGAGTCGCAGATGACTTTTGCGGGCTACACCTTC.

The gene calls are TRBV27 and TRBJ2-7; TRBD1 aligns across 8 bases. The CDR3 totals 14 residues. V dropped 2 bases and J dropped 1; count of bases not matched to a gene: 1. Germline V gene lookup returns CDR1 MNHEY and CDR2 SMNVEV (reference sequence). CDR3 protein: CASSLGTGSYEQYF. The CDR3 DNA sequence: TGTGCCAGCAGTTTAGGGACAGGATCCTACGAGCAGTACTTC.

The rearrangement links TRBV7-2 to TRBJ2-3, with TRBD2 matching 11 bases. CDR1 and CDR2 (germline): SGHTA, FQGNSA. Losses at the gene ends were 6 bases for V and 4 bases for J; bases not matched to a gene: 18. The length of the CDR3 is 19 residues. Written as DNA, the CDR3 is TGTGCCAGCAGTCTCGGCAACTTGATACTAGCGGGAGAGGCAGATACGCAGTATTTT. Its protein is CASSLGNLILAGEADTQYF.

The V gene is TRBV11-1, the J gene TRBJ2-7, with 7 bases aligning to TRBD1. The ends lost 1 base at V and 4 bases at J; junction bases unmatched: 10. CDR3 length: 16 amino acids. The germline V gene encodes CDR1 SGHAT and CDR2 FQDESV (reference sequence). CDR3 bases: TGTGCCAGCAGCTTAGGACGACAGGGTGTACGGTACGAGCAGTACTTC. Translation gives CASSLGRQGVRYEQYF. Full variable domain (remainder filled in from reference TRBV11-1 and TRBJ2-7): EAEVAQSPRYKITEKSQAVAFWCDPISGHATLYWYRQILGQGPELLVQFQDESVVDDSQLPKDRFSAERLKGVDSTLKIQPAELGDSAMYLCASSLGRQGVRYEQYFGPGTRLTVT.

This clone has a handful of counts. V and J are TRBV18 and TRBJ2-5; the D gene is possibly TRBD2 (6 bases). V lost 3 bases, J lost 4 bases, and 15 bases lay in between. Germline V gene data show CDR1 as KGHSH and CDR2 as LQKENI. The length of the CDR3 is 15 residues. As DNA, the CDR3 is TGTGCCAGCTCACCGCCGGGACTCCAAGGAGAGACCCAGTACTTC. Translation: CASSPPGLQGETQYF.

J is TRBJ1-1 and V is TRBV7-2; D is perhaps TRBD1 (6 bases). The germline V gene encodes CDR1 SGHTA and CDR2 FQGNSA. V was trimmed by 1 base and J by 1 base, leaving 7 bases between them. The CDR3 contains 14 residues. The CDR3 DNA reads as TGTGCCAGCAGCTTAGTGACAGGGAACACTGAAGCTTTCTTT. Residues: CASSLVTGNTEAFF.

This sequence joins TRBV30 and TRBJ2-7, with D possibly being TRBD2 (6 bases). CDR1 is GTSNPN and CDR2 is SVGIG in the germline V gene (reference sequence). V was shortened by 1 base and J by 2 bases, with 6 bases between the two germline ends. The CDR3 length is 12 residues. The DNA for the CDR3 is TGTGCCTGGAGTGGGAGGGCCTACGAGCAGTACTTC. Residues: CAWSGRAYEQYF.

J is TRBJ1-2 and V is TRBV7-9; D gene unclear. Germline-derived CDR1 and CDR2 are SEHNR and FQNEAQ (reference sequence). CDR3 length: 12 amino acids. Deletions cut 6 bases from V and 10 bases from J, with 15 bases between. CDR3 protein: CASSSNGGPYTF. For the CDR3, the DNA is TGTGCCAGCAGTTCAAATGGTGGGCCCTACACCTTC.

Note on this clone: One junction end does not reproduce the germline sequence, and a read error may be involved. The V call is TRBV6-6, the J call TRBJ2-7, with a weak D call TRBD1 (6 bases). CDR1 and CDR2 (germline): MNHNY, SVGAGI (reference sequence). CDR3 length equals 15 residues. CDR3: CASRRDIHYSYGQYF. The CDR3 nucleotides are TGTGCCAGCAGGAGGGACATCCACTACTCCTACGGGCAGTACTTC.

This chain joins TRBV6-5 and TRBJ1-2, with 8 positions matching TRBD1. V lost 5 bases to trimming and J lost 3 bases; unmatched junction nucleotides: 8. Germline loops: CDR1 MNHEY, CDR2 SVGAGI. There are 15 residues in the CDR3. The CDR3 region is CASSTSRDRHYGYTF. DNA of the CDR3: TGTGCCAGCAGTACTTCCCGGGACAGGCACTATGGCTACACCTTC.

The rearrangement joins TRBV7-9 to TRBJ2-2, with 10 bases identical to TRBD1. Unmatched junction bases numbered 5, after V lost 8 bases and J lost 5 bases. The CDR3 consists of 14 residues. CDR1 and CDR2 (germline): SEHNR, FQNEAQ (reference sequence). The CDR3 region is CASRGTGVTGELFF. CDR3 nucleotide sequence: TGTGCCAGCCGGGGGACAGGGGTGACCGGGGAGCTGTTTTTT. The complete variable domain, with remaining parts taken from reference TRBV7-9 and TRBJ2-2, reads DTGVSQNPRHKITKRGQNVTFRCDPISEHNRLYWYRQTLGQGPEFLTYFQNEAQLEKSRLLSDRFSAERPKGSFSTLEIQRTEQGDSAMYLCASRGTGVTGELFFGEGSRLTVL.

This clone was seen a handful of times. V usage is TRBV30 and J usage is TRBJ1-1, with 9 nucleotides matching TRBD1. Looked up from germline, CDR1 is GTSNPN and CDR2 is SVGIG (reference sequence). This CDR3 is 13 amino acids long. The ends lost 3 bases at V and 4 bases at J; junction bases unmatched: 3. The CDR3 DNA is TGTGCCTGGAGGGGGACAGGGAGCACTGAAGCTTTCTTT. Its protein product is CAWRGTGSTEAFF.

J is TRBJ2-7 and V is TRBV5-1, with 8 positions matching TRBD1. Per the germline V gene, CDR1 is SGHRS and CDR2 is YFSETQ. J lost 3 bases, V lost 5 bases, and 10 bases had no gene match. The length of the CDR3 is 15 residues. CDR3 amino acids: CASRQRTGPIYEQYF. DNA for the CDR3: TGCGCCAGCAGGCAAAGGACAGGGCCAATCTACGAGCAGTACTTC.

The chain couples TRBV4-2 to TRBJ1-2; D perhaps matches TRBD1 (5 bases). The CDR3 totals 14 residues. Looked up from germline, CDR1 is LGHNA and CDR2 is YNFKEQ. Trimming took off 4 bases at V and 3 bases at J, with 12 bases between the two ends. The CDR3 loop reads CASSLGGTYYGYTF. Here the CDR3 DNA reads TGTGCCAGCAGCCTCGGGGGTACATACTATGGCTACACCTTC.

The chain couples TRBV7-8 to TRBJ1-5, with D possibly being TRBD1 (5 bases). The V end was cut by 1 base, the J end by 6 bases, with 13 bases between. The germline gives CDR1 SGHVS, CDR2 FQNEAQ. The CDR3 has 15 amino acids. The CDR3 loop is CASSLGSAGGQPQHF. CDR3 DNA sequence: TGTGCCAGCAGCTTAGGGTCCGCCGGGGGTCAGCCCCAGCATTTT. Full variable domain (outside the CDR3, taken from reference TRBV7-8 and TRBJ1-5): GAGVSQSPRYKVAKRGQDVALRCDPISGHVSLFWYQQALGQGPEFLTYFQNEAQLDKSGLPSDRFFAERPEGSVSTLKIQRTQQEDSAVYLCASSLGSAGGQPQHFGDGTRLSIL.

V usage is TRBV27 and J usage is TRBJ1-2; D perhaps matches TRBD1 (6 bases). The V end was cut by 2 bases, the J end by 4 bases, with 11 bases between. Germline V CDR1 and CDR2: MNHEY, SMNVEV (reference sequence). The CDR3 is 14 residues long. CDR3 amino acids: CASSLGGGLYGYTF. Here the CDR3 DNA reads TGTGCCAGCAGTTTAGGCGGGGGCCTCTATGGCTACACCTTC.

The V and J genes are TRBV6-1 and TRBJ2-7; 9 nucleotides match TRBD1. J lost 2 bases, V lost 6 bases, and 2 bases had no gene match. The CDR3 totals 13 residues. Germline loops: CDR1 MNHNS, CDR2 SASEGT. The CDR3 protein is CASRGQGPYEQYF. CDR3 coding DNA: TGTGCCAGCAGGGGACAGGGACCCTACGAGCAGTACTTC.

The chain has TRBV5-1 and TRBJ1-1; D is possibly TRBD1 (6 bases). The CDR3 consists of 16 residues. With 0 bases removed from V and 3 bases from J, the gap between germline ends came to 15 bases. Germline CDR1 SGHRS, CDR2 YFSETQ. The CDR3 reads CASSLEGRGTYTEAFF. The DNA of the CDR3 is TGCGCCAGCAGCTTGGAGGGAAGGGGGACGTACACTGAAGCTTTCTTT. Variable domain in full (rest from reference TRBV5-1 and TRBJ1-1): KAGVTQTPRYLIKTRGQQVTLSCSPISGHRSVSWYQQTPGQGLQFLFEYFSETQRNKGNFPGRFSGRQFSNSRSEMNVSTLELGDSALYLCASSLEGRGTYTEAFFGQGTRLTVV.

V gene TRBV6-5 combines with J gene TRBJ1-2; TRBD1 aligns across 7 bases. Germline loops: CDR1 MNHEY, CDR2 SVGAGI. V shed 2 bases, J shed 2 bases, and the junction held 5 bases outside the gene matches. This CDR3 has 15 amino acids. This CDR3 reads CASSYAGGQNYGYTF. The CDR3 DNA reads TGTGCCAGCAGTTACGCTGGGGGACAGAACTATGGCTACACCTTC.

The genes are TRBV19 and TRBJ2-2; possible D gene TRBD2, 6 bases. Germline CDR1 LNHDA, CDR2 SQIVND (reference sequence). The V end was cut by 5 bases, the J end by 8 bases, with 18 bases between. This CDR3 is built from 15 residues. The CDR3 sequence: CASSVAARGQGELFF. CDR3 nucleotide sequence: TGTGCCAGTAGTGTAGCGGCAAGAGGCCAAGGGGAGCTGTTTTTT. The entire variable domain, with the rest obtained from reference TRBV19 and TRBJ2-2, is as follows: DGGITQSPKYLFRKEGQNVTLSCEQNLNHDAMYWYRQDPGQGLRLIYYSQIVNDFQKGDIAEGYSVSREKKESFPLTVTSAQKNPTAFYLCASSVAARGQGELFFGEGSRLTVL.

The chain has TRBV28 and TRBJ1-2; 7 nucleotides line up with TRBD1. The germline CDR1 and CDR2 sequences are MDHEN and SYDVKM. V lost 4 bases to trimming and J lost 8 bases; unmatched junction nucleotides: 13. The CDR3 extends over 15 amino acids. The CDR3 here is CASSSSGLWDSGYTF. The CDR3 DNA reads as TGTGCCAGCAGTTCTTCTGGGCTCTGGGACAGCGGCTACACCTTC.

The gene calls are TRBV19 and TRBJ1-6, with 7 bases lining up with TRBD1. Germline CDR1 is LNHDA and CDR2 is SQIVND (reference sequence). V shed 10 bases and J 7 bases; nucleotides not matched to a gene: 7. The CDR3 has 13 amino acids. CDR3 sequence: CATEGQSNSPLHF. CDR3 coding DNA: TGTGCCACCGAGGGACAGTCGAATTCACCCCTCCACTTT.

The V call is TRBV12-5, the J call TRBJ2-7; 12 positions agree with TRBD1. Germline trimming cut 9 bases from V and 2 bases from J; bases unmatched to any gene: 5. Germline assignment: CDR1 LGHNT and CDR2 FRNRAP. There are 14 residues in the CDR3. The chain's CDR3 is CASPGTGGPYEQYF. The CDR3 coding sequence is TGTGCTAGCCCCGGGACAGGGGGCCCCTACGAGCAGTACTTC.

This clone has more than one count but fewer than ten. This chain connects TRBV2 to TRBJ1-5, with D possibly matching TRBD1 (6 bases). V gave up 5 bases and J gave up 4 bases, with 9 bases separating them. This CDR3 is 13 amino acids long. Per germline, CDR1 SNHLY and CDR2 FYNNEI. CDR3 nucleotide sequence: TGTGCCAGCAGTCAGGACAGAAATCAGCCCCAGCATTTT. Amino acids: CASSQDRNQPQHF.

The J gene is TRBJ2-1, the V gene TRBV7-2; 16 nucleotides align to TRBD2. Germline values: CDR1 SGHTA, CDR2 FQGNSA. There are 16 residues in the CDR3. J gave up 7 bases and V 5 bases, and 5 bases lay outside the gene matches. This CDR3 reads CASSQGLAGGQNEQFF. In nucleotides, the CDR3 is TGTGCCAGCAGCCAGGGACTAGCGGGGGGGCAAAATGAGCAGTTCTTC.

CDR3 sequence (DNA): TGTGCCAGCAGCCAAGAACCAGGACACAATCAGCCCCAGCATTTT. Protein product: CASSQEPGHNQPQHF. The rearrangement uses TRBV4-2 and TRBJ1-5; tentatively, D is TRBD1 (5 bases). Trimming removed 0 bases from V and 3 bases from J, with 9 bases in between. The CDR3 is 15 residues long. Germline V CDR1 and CDR2: LGHNA, YNFKEQ.